Below, one T cell receptor beta chain is given with its context. Method: immunoSEQ multiplex PCR; TCRdb's copy keeps in-frame clones and lacks some. The sample has over 120,000 clones, around 94% seen once; the top ten hold approximately 12%. The sample is drawn from a study of T cell responses to AZD1222 COVID-19 vaccine. The CDR3 extends over 13 amino acids. CDR1 is SQVTM and CDR2 is ANQGSEA in the germline V gene. V was clipped by 3 bases and J by 5 bases; unmatched bases: 7. The TCR originated in an adult who had recovered from COVID-19. The chain employs TRBV29-1 and TRBJ2-7; TRBD2 agrees at 7 bases. The sequences come from peripheral blood, collected after recovery from COVID-19. The CDR3 reads CSVEVGGTNEQYF. As DNA, the CDR3 is TGCAGCGTTGAGGTGGGGGGGACGAACGAGCAGTACTTC.